Listed here are 17 T cell receptor beta chains from one sample, sequenced in a study of T cells in localized non-small cell lung cancer. Some clones are missing from TCRdb's copy, which holds only in-frame ones; the method was immunoSEQ multiplex PCR. The table records around 2,000 clones, about 29% of them present only once. The starting material was normal lung tissue next to the tumor, obtained before any cancer treatment. Receptors originate from a man between 35 and 75 years old with stage I lung adenocarcinoma.

The chain has TRBV30 and TRBJ1-5; D may be TRBD1 (6 bases). V lost 0 bases and J lost 9, with 24 bases in between. CDR3 length: 17 residues. Germline CDR1 is GTSNPN and CDR2 is SVGIG (reference sequence). CDR3 residues: CAWSVAGRGRLQGPQHF. CDR3 DNA: TGTGCCTGGAGTGTAGCGGGCAGGGGTCGGCTTCAAGGGCCCCAGCATTTT.

V and J are TRBV9 and TRBJ2-7, with 7 bases aligning to TRBD1. Germline V lookup: CDR1 SGDLS, CDR2 YYNGEE. After removal of 3 bases from V and 3 bases from J, the junction contained 9 bases not matched to a gene. The CDR3 sequence is 15 residues long. The CDR3 here is CASSATGTANYEQYF. CDR3 bases: TGTGCCAGCAGCGCAACCGGGACAGCGAACTACGAGCAGTACTTC.

The CDR3 coding sequence is TGTGCCAGCAGCTTACAGCATCCAGGGTGTGGAGAAAAACTGTTTTTT. Translated: CASSLQHPGCGEKLFF. This chain links TRBV11-3 with TRBJ1-4, with D tentatively TRBD1 (5 bases). This CDR3 comprises 16 residues. Trimming shortened V by 2 bases and J by 8 bases, and 18 bases separated the two germline ends. Germline CDR1 reads SGHNT; CDR2 reads YENEEA.

In this sample, this clone turned up a few times. This chain links TRBV18 with TRBJ1-1; D not certain. The CDR3 is 15 residues long. In germline, CDR1 is KGHSH, CDR2 LQKENI. The V end lost 3 bases, the J end lost 0 bases, and 11 bases lay between the germline ends. This CDR3 reads CASSPLSAVNTEAFF. CDR3 in DNA: TGTGCCAGCTCACCGCTGAGCGCAGTGAACACTGAAGCTTTCTTT.

This clone was seen more than once but under ten times. The V and J genes are TRBV11-3 and TRBJ1-6; 9 nucleotides agree with TRBD1. V lost 3 bases to trimming and J lost 9 bases; unmatched junction nucleotides: 12. Germline-derived CDR1 and CDR2 are SGHNT and YENEEA. The CDR3 totals 17 residues. In DNA form, the CDR3 reads TGTGCCAGCAGCTTTCCGGGACAGGGAGGGTCGGTTTCACCCCTCCACTTT. Protein sequence: CASSFPGQGGSVSPLHF.

This clone was counted a few times. The chain has TRBV18 and TRBJ1-1; 8 bases fit TRBD1. The CDR3 spans 14 residues. Germline V lookup: CDR1 KGHSH, CDR2 LQKENI. Trimming cost V 3 bases and J 4 bases; bases outside gene matches: 4. DNA of the CDR3: TGTGCCAGCTCACCCGACAGGGGAGGCACTGAAGCTTTCTTT. This sequence encodes CASSPDRGGTEAFF.

The rearrangement links TRBV6-8 to TRBJ1-5; possibly TRBD1 for D (5 bases). Germline lookup yields CDR1 MNHGY and CDR2 SAAAGT. The CDR3 is 17 residues long. With 5 bases removed from V and 1 base from J, the gap between germline ends came to 18 bases. The CDR3, as DNA: TGTGCCAGCAGTGCGCGTACCTGGGACTGGAGCAATCAGCCCCAGCATTTT. This sequence encodes CASSARTWDWSNQPQHF.

This clone was observed a few times. CDR3 DNA sequence: TGTGCCAGCAGCATCCAGGACAGAGTAAATTCACCCCTCCACTTT. This codes for CASSIQDRVNSPLHF. The V call is TRBV11-3, the J call TRBJ1-6, with a weak D call TRBD1 (6 bases). The CDR3 is 15 residues long. Germline V CDR1 and CDR2: SGHNT, YENEEA. V shed 5 bases and J shed 7 bases, with 15 bases lying between them.

This clone appeared a few times. V usage is TRBV11-3 and J usage is TRBJ1-2, with D possibly TRBD1 on 5 matching bases. The germline CDR1 and CDR2 sequences are SGHNT and YENEEA. The CDR3 contains 14 residues. V was pared by 5 bases and J by 3 bases, with 13 bases between. The CDR3 DNA reads as TGTGCCAGCAGCCTGAATGGGGCTTACTATGGCTACACCTTC. Residues: CASSLNGAYYGYTF.

The chain combines TRBV6-1 with TRBJ2-1; 8 bases agree with TRBD1. The CDR3 covers 15 residues. J lost 6 bases, V lost 0 bases, and 4 bases had no gene match. Looked up from germline, CDR1 is MNHNS and CDR2 is SASEGT. Written as DNA, the CDR3 is TGTGCCAGCAGTGAAGCCCTAACAGGGGGCAATGAGCAGTTCTTC. Protein sequence: CASSEALTGGNEQFF.

This clone was seen a few times. The J gene is TRBJ2-7, the V gene TRBV9; 8 bases agree with TRBD1. Germline V gene sequence: CDR1 SGDLS, CDR2 YYNGEE. The CDR3 is made up of 14 amino acids. Losses at the gene ends were 4 bases for V and 5 bases for J; bases not matched to a gene: 8. CDR3 region: CASSFSGTGDEQYF. The DNA for the CDR3 is TGTGCCAGCAGCTTCTCCGGGACAGGAGACGAGCAGTACTTC.

The J gene is TRBJ2-2, the V gene TRBV1; the table assigns TRBD2, which was not confirmed against the DNA. TRBV1 is designated a pseudogene. CDR3 length: 14 amino acids. CDR3 DNA: TGCGCCAGCAGTCTACTAGCGGGGGGCGGGGAGCTGTTTTTT. Translated, it gives CASSLLAGGGELFF.

The V gene is TRBV5-1, the J gene TRBJ1-1, with 8 bases that match TRBD1. Per the germline V gene, CDR1 is SGHRS and CDR2 is YFSETQ. CDR3 length: 15 amino acids. V gave up 4 bases and J gave up 4 bases; unmatched junction bases: 9. In DNA form, the CDR3 reads TGCGCCAGCAGCCGCATCTCAACAGGGGGCACTGAAGCTTTCTTT. It specifies CASSRISTGGTEAFF.

J is TRBJ1-5 and V is TRBV9; D call uncertain. Germline V CDR1 and CDR2: SGDLS, YYNGEE. The CDR3 consists of 15 residues. V was clipped by 0 bases and J by 4 bases, with 11 bases between them. The CDR3 sequence: CASSVGHQINQPQHF. The CDR3 DNA reads as TGTGCCAGCAGCGTAGGACACCAGATTAATCAGCCCCAGCATTTT. Supplemented by reference TRBV9 and TRBJ1-5, the full variable domain reads DSGVTQTPKHLITATGQRVTLRCSPRSGDLSVYWYQQSLDQGLQFLIQYYNGEERAKGNILERFSAQQFPDLHSELNLSSLELGDSALYFCASSVGHQINQPQHFGDGTRLSIL.

By frequency in the sample, this clone is large. This chain connects TRBV6-8 to TRBJ1-6; tentatively, D is TRBD1 (5 bases). The CDR3 covers 15 residues. V lost 2 bases and J lost 7, with 12 bases in between. The germline V gene encodes CDR1 MNHGY and CDR2 SAAAGT. The CDR3 DNA follows: TGTGCCAGCAGTTACGGCCAGGGAGGAAATTCACCCCTCCACTTT. Translated, it gives CASSYGQGGNSPLHF.

The chain recombines TRBV19 with TRBJ2-2; the match to TRBD1 covers 7 bases. Per germline, CDR1 LNHDA and CDR2 SQIVND (reference sequence). The CDR3 length is 15 residues. The V segment lost 7 bases and the J segment 7 bases; nucleotides outside the gene matches: 12. CDR3 sequence (DNA): TGTGCCAGTATCCCCGGTAGGGGGCGCGACGGGGAGCTGTTTTTT. It codes for CASIPGRGRDGELFF.

This clone occurred a few times. The chain is built from TRBV18 and TRBJ1-1; D gene uncertain. The CDR3 consists of 15 residues. CDR1 and CDR2 from the germline V gene are KGHSH and LQKENI. V lost 5 bases to trimming and J lost 3 bases, with 16 bases between them. CDR3 DNA sequence: TGTGCCAGCTCAACCGGGGTTGGTCCGGACACTGAAGCTTTCTTT. Protein: CASSTGVGPDTEAFF.